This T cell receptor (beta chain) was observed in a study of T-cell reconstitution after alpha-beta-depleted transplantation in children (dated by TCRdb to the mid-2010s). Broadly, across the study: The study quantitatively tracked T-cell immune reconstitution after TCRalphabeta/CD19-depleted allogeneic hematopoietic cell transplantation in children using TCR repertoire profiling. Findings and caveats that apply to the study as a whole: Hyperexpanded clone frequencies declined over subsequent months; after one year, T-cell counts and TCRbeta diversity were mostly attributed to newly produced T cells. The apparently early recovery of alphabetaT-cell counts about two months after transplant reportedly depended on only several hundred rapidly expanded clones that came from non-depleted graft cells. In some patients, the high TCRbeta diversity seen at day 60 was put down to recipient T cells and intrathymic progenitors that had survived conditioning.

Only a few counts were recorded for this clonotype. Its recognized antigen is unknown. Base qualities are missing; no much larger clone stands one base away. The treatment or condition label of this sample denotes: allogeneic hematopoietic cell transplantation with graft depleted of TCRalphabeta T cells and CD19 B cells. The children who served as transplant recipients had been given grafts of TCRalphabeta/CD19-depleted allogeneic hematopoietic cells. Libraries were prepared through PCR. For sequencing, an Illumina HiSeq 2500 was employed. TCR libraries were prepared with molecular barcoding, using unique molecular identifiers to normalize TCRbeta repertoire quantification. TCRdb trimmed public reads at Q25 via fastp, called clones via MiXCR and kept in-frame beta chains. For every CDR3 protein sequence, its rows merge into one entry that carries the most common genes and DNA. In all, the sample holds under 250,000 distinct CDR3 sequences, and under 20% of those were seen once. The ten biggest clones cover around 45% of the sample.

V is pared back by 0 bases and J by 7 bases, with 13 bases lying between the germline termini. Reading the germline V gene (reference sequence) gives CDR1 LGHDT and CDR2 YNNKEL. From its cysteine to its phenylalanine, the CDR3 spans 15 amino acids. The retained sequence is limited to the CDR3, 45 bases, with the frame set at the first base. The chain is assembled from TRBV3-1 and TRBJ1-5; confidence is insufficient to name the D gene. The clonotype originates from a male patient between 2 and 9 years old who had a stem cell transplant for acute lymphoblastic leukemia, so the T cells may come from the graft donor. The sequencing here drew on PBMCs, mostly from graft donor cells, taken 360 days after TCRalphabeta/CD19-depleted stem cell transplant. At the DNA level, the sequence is TGTGCCAGCAGCCAAGATGAACCGGGCGGCCAGCCCCAGCATTTT. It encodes CASSQDEPGGQPQHF.